This paragraph covers one T cell receptor beta chain sequence. Germline-derived CDR1 and CDR2 are SGHNT and YYREEE (reference sequence). This CDR3 is 13 amino acids long. V trimming: 3 bases; J trimming: 4 bases; junction bases outside the gene matches: 1. The data derive from a study of blood T cell repertoires in COVID-19. Overall study: Samples came from the United States, Italy and Spain, spanning acute and convalescent COVID-19. Sample material is recorded as cDNA or gDNA derived from T cells, B-cell-depleted T cells, or PBMCs.

Original processing notes: For nucleated cells, counts were estimated from reference gene primer amplification. Clones were sequenced by immunoSEQ multiplex PCR, and TCRdb holds only the in-frame ones, with some missing. That table is the source of V, J and clone size, and D and trimming were worked out from the DNA. Of under 120,000 clones in the sample, under 80% were seen once. The chain joins TRBV5-4 to TRBJ2-5; 9 positions match TRBD1. Sequenced sample: peripheral blood. The receptor was derived from a man aged 65 to 85 with active or convalescent COVID-19. The CDR3 DNA reads as TGTGCCAGCAGCTGGGGACAGGGAGAGACCCAGTACTTC. It codes for CASSWGQGETQYF.